This T cell receptor (beta chain) was sequenced for a study of blood T cell repertoires in COVID-19. As for the study in general: Material from acute and convalescent COVID-19 was sourced from the United States, Italy and Spain. In each case, the material was cDNA or gDNA derived from T cells, B-cell-depleted T cells, or PBMCs.

Germline values: CDR1 LGHDT, CDR2 YNNKEL (reference sequence). Trimming removed 1 base at V and 6 bases at J, with 15 bases between. The CDR3 has 15 amino acids. Authors' data handling: Counts of nucleated cells, estimated from reference gene primer amplification, were obtained. Clones were read by immunoSEQ multiplex PCR, and TCRdb kept only the in-frame ones, dropping some. D and trimming come from the DNA, and the V and J calls and clone size come from that table. Of some 530,000 clones listed, 70% to 90% are singletons. The TCR comes from a human donor in a cohort sampled during active COVID-19. The V and J genes are TRBV3-1 (or the pseudogene TRBV3-2) and TRBJ2-5; TRBD1 might be the D (5 bases). The sample consisted of peripheral blood. The CDR3 DNA reads as TGTGCCAGCAGCCAAGGTTCGGCGGTGGGGCAGACCCAGTACTTC. As protein: CASSQGSAVGQTQYF.